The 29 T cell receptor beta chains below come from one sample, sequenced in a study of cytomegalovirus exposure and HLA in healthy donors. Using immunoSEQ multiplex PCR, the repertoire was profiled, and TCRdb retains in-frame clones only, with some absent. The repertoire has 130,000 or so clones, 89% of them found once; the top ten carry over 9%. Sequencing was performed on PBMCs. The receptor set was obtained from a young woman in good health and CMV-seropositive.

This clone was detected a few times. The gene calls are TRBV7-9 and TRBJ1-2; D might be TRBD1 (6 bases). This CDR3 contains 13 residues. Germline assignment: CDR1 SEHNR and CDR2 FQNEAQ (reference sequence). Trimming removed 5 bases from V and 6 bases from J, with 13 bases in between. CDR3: CASSRQVDHGYTF. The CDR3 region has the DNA TGTGCCAGCAGCCGACAGGTAGATCATGGCTACACCTTC.

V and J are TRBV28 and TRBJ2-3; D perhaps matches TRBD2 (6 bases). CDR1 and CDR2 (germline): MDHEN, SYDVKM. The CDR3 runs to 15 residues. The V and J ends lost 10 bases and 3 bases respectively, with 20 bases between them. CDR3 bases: TGTGCCACCTCTACCTACCGTCGGGGGACAGATACGCAGTATTTT. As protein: CATSTYRRGTDTQYF.

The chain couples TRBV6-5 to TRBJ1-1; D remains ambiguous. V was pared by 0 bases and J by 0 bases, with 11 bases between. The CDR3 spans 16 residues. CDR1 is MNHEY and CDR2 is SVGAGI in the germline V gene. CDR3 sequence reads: CASSYSQAALNTEAFF. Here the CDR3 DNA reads TGTGCCAGCAGTTACTCTCAGGCAGCCCTGAACACTGAAGCTTTCTTT.

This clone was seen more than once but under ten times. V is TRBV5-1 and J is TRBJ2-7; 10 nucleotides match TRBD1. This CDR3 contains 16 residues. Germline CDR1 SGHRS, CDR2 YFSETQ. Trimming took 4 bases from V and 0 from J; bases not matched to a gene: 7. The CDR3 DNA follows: TGCGCCAGCAGCCTGGGACAGGGGCTAAGCTCCTACGAGCAGTACTTC. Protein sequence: CASSLGQGLSSYEQYF.

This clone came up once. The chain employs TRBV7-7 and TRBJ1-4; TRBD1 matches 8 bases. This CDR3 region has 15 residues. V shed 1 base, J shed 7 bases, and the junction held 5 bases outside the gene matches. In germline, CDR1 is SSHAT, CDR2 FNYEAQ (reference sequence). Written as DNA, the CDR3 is TGTGCCAGCAGCTTAGGCTCAGGGGGCGGTGAAAAACTGTTTTTT. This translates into CASSLGSGGGEKLFF.

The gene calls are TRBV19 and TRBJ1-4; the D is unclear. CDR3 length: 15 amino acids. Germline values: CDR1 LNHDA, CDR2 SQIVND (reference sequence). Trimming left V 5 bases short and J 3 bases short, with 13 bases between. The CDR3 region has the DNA TGTGCCAGTAGTCCCCGATTCGGGGCTAATGAAAAACTGTTTTTT. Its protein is CASSPRFGANEKLFF.

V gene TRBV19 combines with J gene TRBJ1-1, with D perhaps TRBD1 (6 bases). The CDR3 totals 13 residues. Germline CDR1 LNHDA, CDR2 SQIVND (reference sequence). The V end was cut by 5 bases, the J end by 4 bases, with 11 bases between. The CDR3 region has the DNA TGTGCCAGTAGTGAGGGGGTCAGCACTGAAGCTTTCTTT. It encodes CASSEGVSTEAFF. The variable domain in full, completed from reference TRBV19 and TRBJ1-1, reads DGGITQSPKYLFRKEGQNVTLSCEQNLNHDAMYWYRQDPGQGLRLIYYSQIVNDFQKGDIAEGYSVSREKKESFPLTVTSAQKNPTAFYLCASSEGVSTEAFFGQGTRLTVV.

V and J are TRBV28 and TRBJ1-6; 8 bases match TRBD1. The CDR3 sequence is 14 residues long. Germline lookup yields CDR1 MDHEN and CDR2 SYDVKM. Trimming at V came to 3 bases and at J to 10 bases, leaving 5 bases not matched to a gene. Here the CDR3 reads CASSLADRASPLHF. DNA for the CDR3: TGTGCCAGCAGTTTGGCGGACAGGGCCTCACCCCTCCACTTT.

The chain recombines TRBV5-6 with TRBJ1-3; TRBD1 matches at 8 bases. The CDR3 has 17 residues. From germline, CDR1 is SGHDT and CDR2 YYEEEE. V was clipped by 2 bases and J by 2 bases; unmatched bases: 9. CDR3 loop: CASSLVPETGAGNTIYF. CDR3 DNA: TGTGCCAGCAGCTTAGTACCCGAGACAGGGGCTGGAAACACCATATATTTT.

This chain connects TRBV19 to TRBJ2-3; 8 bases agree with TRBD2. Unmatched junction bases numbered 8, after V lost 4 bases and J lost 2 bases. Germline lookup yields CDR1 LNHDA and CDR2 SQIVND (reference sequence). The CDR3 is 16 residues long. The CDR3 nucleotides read TGTGCCAGTAGTAGACGGGAACTAGCGGACACAGATACGCAGTATTTT. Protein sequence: CASSRRELADTDTQYF. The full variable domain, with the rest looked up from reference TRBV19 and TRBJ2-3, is DGGITQSPKYLFRKEGQNVTLSCEQNLNHDAMYWYRQDPGQGLRLIYYSQIVNDFQKGDIAEGYSVSREKKESFPLTVTSAQKNPTAFYLCASSRRELADTDTQYFGPGTRLTVL.

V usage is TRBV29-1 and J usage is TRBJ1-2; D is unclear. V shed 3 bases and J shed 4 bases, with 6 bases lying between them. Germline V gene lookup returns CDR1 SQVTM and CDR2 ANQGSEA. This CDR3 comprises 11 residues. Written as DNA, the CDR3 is TGCAGCGTTGATGCAGGCTATGGCTACACCTTC. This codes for CSVDAGYGYTF.

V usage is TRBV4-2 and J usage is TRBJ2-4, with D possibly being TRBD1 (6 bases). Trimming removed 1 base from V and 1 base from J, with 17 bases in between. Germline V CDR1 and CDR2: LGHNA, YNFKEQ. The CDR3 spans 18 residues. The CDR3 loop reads CASSQAQGQRIAKNIQYF. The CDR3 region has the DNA TGTGCCAGCAGCCAAGCCCAGGGGCAGAGGATCGCCAAAAACATTCAGTACTTC.

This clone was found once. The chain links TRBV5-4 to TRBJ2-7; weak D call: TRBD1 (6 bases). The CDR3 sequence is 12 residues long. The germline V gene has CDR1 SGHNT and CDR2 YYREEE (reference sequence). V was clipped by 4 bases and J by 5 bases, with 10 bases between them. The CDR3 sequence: CASSEGGNEQYF. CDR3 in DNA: TGTGCCAGCAGCGAAGGGGGAAACGAGCAGTACTTC.

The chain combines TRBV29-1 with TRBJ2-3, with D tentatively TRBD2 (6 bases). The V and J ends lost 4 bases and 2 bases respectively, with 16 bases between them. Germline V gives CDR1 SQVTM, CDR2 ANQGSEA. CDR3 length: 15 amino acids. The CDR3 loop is CSVVPGDSNTDTQYF. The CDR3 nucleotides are TGCAGCGTTGTCCCCGGGGACTCAAACACAGATACGCAGTATTTT.

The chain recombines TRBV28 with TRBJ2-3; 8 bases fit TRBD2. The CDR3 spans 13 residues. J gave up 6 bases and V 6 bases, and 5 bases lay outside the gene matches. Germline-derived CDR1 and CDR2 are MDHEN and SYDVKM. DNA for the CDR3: TGTGCCAGCAGCTCAAGACTAGCGGATACGCAGTATTTT. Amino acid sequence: CASSSRLADTQYF.

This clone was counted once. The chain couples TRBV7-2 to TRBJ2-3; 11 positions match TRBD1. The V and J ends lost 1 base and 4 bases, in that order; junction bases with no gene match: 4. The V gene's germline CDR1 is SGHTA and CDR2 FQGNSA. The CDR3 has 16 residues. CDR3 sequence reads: CASSLGDRGRADTQYF. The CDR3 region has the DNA TGTGCCAGCAGCTTAGGGGACAGGGGGAGGGCAGATACGCAGTATTTT.

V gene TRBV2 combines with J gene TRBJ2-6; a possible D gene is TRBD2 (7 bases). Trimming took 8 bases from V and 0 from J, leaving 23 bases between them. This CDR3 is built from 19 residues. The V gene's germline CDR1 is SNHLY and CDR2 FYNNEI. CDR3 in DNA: TGTGCCAGCGGGAGGGCGACCAGGGACAATTTCTCTGGGGCCAACGTCCTGACTTTC. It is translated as CASGRATRDNFSGANVLTF.

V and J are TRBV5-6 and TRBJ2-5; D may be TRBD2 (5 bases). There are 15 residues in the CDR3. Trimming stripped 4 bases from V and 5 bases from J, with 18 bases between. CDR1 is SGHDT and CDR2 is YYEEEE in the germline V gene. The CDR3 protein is CASSDGRRGPETQYF. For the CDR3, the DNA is TGTGCCAGCAGCGACGGACGGCGAGGGCCTGAGACCCAGTACTTC.

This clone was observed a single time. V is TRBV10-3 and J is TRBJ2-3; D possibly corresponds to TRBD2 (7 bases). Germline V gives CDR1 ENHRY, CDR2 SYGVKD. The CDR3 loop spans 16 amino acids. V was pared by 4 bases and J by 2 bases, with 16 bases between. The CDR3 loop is CAISASGGPYTDTQYF. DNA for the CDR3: TGTGCCATCAGTGCTTCCGGGGGGCCCTACACAGATACGCAGTATTTT.

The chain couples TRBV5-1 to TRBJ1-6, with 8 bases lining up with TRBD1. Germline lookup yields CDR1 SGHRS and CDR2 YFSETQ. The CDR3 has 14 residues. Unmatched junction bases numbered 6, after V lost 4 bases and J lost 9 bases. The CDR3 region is CASSETGEVSPLHF. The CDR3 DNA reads TGCGCCAGCAGCGAGACAGGGGAGGTTTCACCCCTCCACTTT.

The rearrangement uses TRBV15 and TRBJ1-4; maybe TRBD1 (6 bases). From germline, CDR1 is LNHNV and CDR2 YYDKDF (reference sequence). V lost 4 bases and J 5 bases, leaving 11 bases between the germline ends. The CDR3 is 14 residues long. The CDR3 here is CATSTRGLNEKLFF. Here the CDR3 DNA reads TGTGCCACCAGCACCAGGGGCCTGAATGAAAAACTGTTTTTT.

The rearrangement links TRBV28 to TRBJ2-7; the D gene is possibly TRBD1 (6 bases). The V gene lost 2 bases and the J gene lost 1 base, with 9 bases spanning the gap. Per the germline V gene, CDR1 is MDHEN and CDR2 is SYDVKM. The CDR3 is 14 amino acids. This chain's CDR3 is CASSLGTRSYEQYF. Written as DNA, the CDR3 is TGTGCCAGCAGTTTAGGGACACGTTCCTACGAGCAGTACTTC.

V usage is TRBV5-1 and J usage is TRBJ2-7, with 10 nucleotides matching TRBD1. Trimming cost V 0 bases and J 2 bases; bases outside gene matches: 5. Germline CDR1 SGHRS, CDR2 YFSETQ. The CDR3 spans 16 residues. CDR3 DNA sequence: TGCGCCAGCAGCTTGGTGCCGGGACAGGGGACCTACGAGCAGTACTTC. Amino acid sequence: CASSLVPGQGTYEQYF.

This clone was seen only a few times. The CDR3, as DNA: TGTGCCTGGAACCCAGGGTTCCTAACTGAAGCTTTCTTT. Its translation: CAWNPGFLTEAFF. The V call is TRBV30, the J call TRBJ1-1; perhaps TRBD1 as D (5 bases). V was cut by 4 bases and J by 5 bases, with 14 bases left in between. This CDR3 contains 13 residues. Germline lookup yields CDR1 GTSNPN and CDR2 SVGIG (reference sequence).

CDR3 region: CASSFRGGGVTHGYTF. The CDR3 DNA follows: TGCGCCAGCAGTTTTAGGGGCGGGGGCGTAACCCATGGCTACACCTTC. V and J are TRBV10-1 and TRBJ1-2; D is perhaps TRBD1 (6 bases). Germline CDR1 is WNHNN and CDR2 is SYGVQD (reference sequence). The CDR3 runs to 16 residues. Trimming pared 5 bases from V and 6 bases from J, leaving 22 bases between.

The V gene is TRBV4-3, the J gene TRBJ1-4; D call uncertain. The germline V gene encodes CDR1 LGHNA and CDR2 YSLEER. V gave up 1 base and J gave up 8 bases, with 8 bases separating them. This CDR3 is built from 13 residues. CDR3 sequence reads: CASSQAGLEKLFF. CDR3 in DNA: TGCGCCAGCAGCCAAGCAGGCCTGGAAAAACTGTTTTTT.

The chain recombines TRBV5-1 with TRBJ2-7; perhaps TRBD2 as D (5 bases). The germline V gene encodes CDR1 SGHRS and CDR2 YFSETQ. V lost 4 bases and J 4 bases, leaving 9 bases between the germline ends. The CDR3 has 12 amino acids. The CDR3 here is CASSPRGYEQYF. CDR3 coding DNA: TGCGCCAGCAGCCCCCGAGGGTACGAGCAGTACTTC.

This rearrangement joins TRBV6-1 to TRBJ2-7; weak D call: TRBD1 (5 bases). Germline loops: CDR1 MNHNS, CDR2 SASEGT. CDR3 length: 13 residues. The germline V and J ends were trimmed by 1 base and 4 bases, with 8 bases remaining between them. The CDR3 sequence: CASSEVQGYEQYF. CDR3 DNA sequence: TGTGCCAGCAGTGAAGTCCAGGGTTACGAGCAGTACTTC.

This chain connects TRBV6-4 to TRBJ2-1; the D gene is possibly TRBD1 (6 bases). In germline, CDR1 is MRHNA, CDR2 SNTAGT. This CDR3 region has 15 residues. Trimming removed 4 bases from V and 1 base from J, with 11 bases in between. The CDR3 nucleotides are TGTGCCAGCAGTGCAGACAGGAATTCCTACAATGAGCAGTTCTTC. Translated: CASSADRNSYNEQFF.